Presented here are 24 T cell receptor beta chains from one specimen sequenced in a study of T cells in Graves' hyperthyroidism and ophthalmopathy. Amplified TCR beta CDR3 regions derived from RNA transcripts. When the TCR CDR3 underwent first-round RT-PCR, the HTBI primer set was used. TCRdb itself ran the multiplex PCR reads through MiXCR, one entry per CDR3 protein. The sample includes 500,000 to 650,000 distinct CDR3 sequences, more than 12% of them seen just once. Specimen: blood. The receptors come from a woman aged 50 to 60 with Graves' ophthalmopathy.

The chain combines TRBV28 with TRBJ1-1; 8 nucleotides match TRBD1. CDR1 and CDR2 from the germline V gene are MDHEN and SYDVKM. After removal of 2 bases from V and 8 bases from J, the junction contained 7 bases not matched to a gene. This CDR3 region has 14 residues. CDR3 residues: CASSLGGTGPEAFF. CDR3 DNA: TGTGCCAGCAGTTTAGGCGGGACAGGTCCCGAAGCTTTCTTT.

This clonotype was observed a handful of times. This chain connects TRBV7-6 to TRBJ1-1; D unresolved. The CDR3 is made up of 13 amino acids. Germline V CDR1 and CDR2: SGHVS, FNYEAQ. V was shortened by 0 bases and J by 3 bases, with 5 bases between the two germline ends. The CDR3 DNA reads TGTGCCAGCAGCTTAGCTTCTCACACTGAAGCTTTCTTT. Protein: CASSLASHTEAFF. Drawing the rest from reference TRBV7-6 and TRBJ1-1, the complete variable domain is GAGVSQSPRYKVTKRGQDVALRCDPISGHVSLYWYRQALGQGPEFLTYFNYEAQQDKSGLPNDRFSAERPEGSISTLTIQRTEQRDSAMYRCASSLASHTEAFFGQGTRLTVV.

This clonotype was seen repeatedly, ten times or more. The chain recombines TRBV6-2 or TRBV6-3 with TRBJ2-1, with 8 bases aligning to TRBD1. With V trimmed by 2 bases and J by 7 bases, 10 bases remained unmatched. There are 16 residues in the CDR3. CDR1 MNHEY and CDR2 SVGEGT come from the germline V gene. The CDR3 DNA reads as TGTGCCAGCAGTTACGTCCGAGGACAGGGTGGGAATGAGCAGTTCTTC. Protein: CASSYVRGQGGNEQFF.

In this sample, this clonotype turned up many times. The chain combines TRBV28 with TRBJ1-2; D ambiguous. The CDR3 sequence is 12 residues long. Trimming pared 7 bases from V and 1 base from J, leaving 7 bases between. Germline lookup yields CDR1 MDHEN and CDR2 SYDVKM. The CDR3, as DNA: TGTGCCAGCATGCCGGGTAACTATGGCTACACCTTC. As protein: CASMPGNYGYTF.

J is TRBJ1-2 and V is TRBV20-1; 7 nucleotides line up with TRBD1. The J segment lost 1 base and the V segment lost 5 bases, leaving 4 bases of the junction unmatched. The CDR3 runs 13 residues. From germline, CDR1 is DFQATT and CDR2 SNEGSKA (reference sequence). CDR3 sequence: CSAGTENNYGYTF. DNA of the CDR3: TGCAGTGCTGGGACAGAGAATAACTATGGCTACACCTTC.

The V call is TRBV7-9, the J call TRBJ2-5; no clear D. Looked up from germline, CDR1 is SEHNR and CDR2 is FQNEAQ (reference sequence). The germline V and J ends were trimmed by 2 bases and 3 bases, with 7 bases remaining between them. The CDR3 runs to 13 residues. The CDR3 sequence: CASSLQREETQYF. The CDR3 nucleotides read TGTGCCAGCAGCTTACAGAGAGAAGAGACCCAGTACTTC.

In regard to this clonotype: A much more abundant neighbour one base away suggests this may be a read error. This chain links TRBV6-1 with TRBJ1-5; D gene ambiguous. The germline CDR1 and CDR2 sequences are MNHNS and SASEGT. CDR3 length: 11 amino acids. Trimming pared 4 bases from V and 5 bases from J, leaving 3 bases between. In DNA, the CDR3 is TGTGCCAGCAGTGGGTATCAGCCCCAGCATTTT. It yields the protein CASSGYQPQHF.

The chain joins TRBV19 to TRBJ1-5; D gene unclear. Germline CDR1 reads LNHDA; CDR2 reads SQIVND (reference sequence). The V gene lost 7 bases and the J gene lost 2 bases, with 15 bases spanning the gap. The CDR3 length is 15 residues. This CDR3 reads CASKRQAAGNQPQHF. The CDR3 bases are TGTGCCAGTAAGCGCCAGGCAGCCGGCAATCAGCCCCAGCATTTT. The whole variable domain, remainder taken from reference TRBV19 and TRBJ1-5, is DGGITQSPKYLFRKEGQNVTLSCEQNLNHDAMYWYRQDPGQGLRLIYYSQIVNDFQKGDIAEGYSVSREKKESFPLTVTSAQKNPTAFYLCASKRQAAGNQPQHFGDGTRLSIL.

This clonotype was counted at least ten times. V gene TRBV9 combines with J gene TRBJ1-5; D unclear. The V end lost 4 bases, the J end lost 6 bases, and 17 bases lay between the germline ends. The CDR3 is 15 residues long. Germline values: CDR1 SGDLS, CDR2 YYNGEE. The CDR3 region is CASSPSGGVGQPQHF. CDR3 DNA: TGTGCCAGCAGCCCGTCGGGCGGGGTTGGTCAGCCCCAGCATTTT.

To note about this clonotype: This may come from a read error, since a much larger clone is one base off. V usage is TRBV5-1 and J usage is TRBJ2-7, with 8 nucleotides matching TRBD2. The assigned J gene may be wrong: the sequence end matches TRBJ2-1 better. The CDR3 runs to 14 residues. Germline V lookup: CDR1 SGHRS, CDR2 YFSETQ. The CDR3 sequence: CASSPFGLAYEQFF. CDR3 sequence (DNA): TGCGCCAGCAGCCCATTTGGACTAGCCTACGAGCAGTTCTTC.

The V and J genes are TRBV25-1 and TRBJ2-5, with TRBD2 matching 9 bases. The CDR3 is made up of 14 amino acids. The V gene's germline CDR1 is MGHDK and CDR2 SYGVNS. With V trimmed by 4 bases and J by 5 bases, 5 bases remained unmatched. CDR3 nucleotide sequence: TGTGCCAGCAGTGTTGCGGGAGGGTTGGAGACCCAGTACTTC. This translates into CASSVAGGLETQYF.

The rearrangement links TRBV6-5 to TRBJ1-1, with D possibly matching TRBD1 (6 bases). V was clipped by 3 bases and J by 8 bases, with 10 bases between them. This CDR3 is 12 amino acids long. Germline CDR1 and CDR2: MNHEY and SVGAGI. The CDR3 loop is CASSYGGVEAFF. As DNA, the CDR3 is TGTGCCAGCAGTTATGGGGGCGTAGAAGCTTTCTTT.

This clonotype was counted many times. The rearrangement joins TRBV2 to TRBJ2-5; 7 bases are a match to TRBD2. The V gene end was trimmed by 11 bases and the J gene end by 5 bases; junction bases not matched to a gene: 11. Germline V gives CDR1 SNHLY, CDR2 FYNNEI. This CDR3 spans 13 amino acids. The CDR3 spells CALGEGTGETQYF. DNA for the CDR3: TGTGCCTTGGGGGAGGGCACGGGGGAGACCCAGTACTTC.

This clonotype was seen many times. The chain links TRBV20-1 to TRBJ2-1; a possible D gene is TRBD2 (5 bases). Trimming shortened V by 3 bases and J by 13 bases, and 22 bases separated the two germline ends. The CDR3 totals 14 residues. Germline V gene data show CDR1 as DFQATT and CDR2 as SNEGSKA (reference sequence). CDR3 in DNA: TGCAGTGCTAGCGATACGATAGGCGGAGGCAGTCAGTTCTTC. This translates into CSASDTIGGGSQFF.

This rearrangement joins TRBV9 to TRBJ2-1; 8 bases match TRBD2. The CDR3 consists of 15 residues. V was clipped by 5 bases and J by 8 bases; unmatched bases: 12. Germline lookup yields CDR1 SGDLS and CDR2 YYNGEE. The CDR3 region is CASSSGTSIWDEQFF. The CDR3, as DNA: TGTGCCAGCAGTAGCGGGACTAGTATTTGGGATGAGCAGTTCTTC.

Many counts were recorded for this clonotype. The rearrangement links TRBV2 to TRBJ1-3; the D gene is possibly TRBD1 (5 bases). Germline values: CDR1 SNHLY, CDR2 FYNNEI. V gave up 8 bases and J gave up 0 bases, with 14 bases separating them. The CDR3 extends over 15 amino acids. The CDR3 DNA reads as TGTGCCAGCCACCTTAGACAGTTCTCTGGAAACACCATATATTTT. As protein: CASHLRQFSGNTIYF.

This clonotype was recorded at least ten times. The J gene is TRBJ2-3, the V gene TRBV6-6, with D unresolved. The CDR3 spans 13 residues. V lost 0 bases to trimming and J lost 4 bases, with 5 bases between them. Germline CDR1 is MNHNY and CDR2 is SVGAGI (reference sequence). The CDR3 coding sequence is TGTGCCAGCAGTTACTCCCTTTCAGATACGCAGTATTTT. Its protein product is CASSYSLSDTQYF.

In nucleotides, the CDR3 is TGTGCCAGCAGTTTTCTAAAAACCGGGGAGCTGTTTTTT. Translating it yields CASSFLKTGELFF. This chain joins TRBV12-3 or TRBV12-4 and TRBJ2-2, with D unresolved. The CDR3 loop spans 13 amino acids. Trimming pared 3 bases from V and 5 bases from J, leaving 7 bases between.

This clonotype has a count of ten or more. J is TRBJ2-7 and V is TRBV29-1, with 9 bases identical to TRBD1. Germline CDR1 and CDR2: SQVTM and ANQGSEA. There are 15 residues in the CDR3. V dropped 0 bases and J dropped 0; count of bases not matched to a gene: 3. The CDR3 coding sequence is TGCAGCGTTGAAGATGACAGGGGGAGCTCCTACGAGCAGTACTTC. Amino acids: CSVEDDRGSSYEQYF.

This clonotype was seen a few times. The V gene is TRBV6-1, the J gene TRBJ1-4; 9 bases match TRBD1. The length of the CDR3 is 13 residues. The J segment lost 6 bases and the V segment lost 6 bases, leaving 2 bases of the junction unmatched. Per the germline V gene, CDR1 is MNHNS and CDR2 is SASEGT. This CDR3 reads CASSTGGDEKLFF. CDR3 nucleotide sequence: TGTGCCAGCAGCACAGGGGGCGATGAAAAACTGTTTTTT.

There are many counts of this clonotype. The chain has TRBV20-1 and TRBJ2-1; 7 bases are shared with TRBD2. J gave up 7 bases and V 6 bases, and 18 bases lay outside the gene matches. The germline CDR1 and CDR2 sequences are DFQATT and SNEGSKA (reference sequence). The CDR3 runs 16 residues. In DNA form, the CDR3 reads TGCAGTGCCTTCCCGGTCGGCGGGAGAATTTCGAATGAGCAGTTCTTC. This encodes CSAFPVGGRISNEQFF.

V usage is TRBV6-1 and J usage is TRBJ1-3; 8 nucleotides align to TRBD1. V was pared by 7 bases and J by 0 bases, with 8 bases of the junction left unmatched. The CDR3 covers 16 residues. Germline CDR1 reads MNHNS; CDR2 reads SASEGT. The CDR3 loop reads CASNLRTGLSGNTIYF. Here the CDR3 DNA reads TGTGCCAGCAACCTCAGGACAGGGCTCTCTGGAAACACCATATATTTT.

This clonotype has at least ten counts. The chain is built from TRBV24-1 and TRBJ2-2, with 8 bases identical to TRBD1. V shed 5 bases and J 2 bases; nucleotides not matched to a gene: 6. CDR1 and CDR2 from the germline V gene are KGHDR and SFDVKD. The CDR3 is 16 amino acids. The CDR3 region is CATSGWTGINTGELFF. CDR3 coding DNA: TGTGCCACCAGTGGGTGGACAGGGATAAACACCGGGGAGCTGTTTTTT.

This clonotype was recorded once. The chain has TRBV7-2 and TRBJ2-1; 7 bases agree with TRBD2. Trimming took 1 base from V and 3 from J; bases not matched to a gene: 3. Germline-derived CDR1 and CDR2 are SGHTA and FQGNSA. CDR3 length: 15 amino acids. The CDR3 DNA reads as TGTGCCAGCAGCTTAGGGGGGGGAGTCTACAATGAGCAGTTCTTC. It yields the protein CASSLGGGVYNEQFF.